The 5 T cell receptor beta chains below all came from one sample that was sequenced in a study of blood T cell repertoires in COVID-19. Clones were sequenced by immunoSEQ multiplex PCR, and TCRdb holds only the in-frame ones, with some missing. This sample carries more than 110,000 clones, roughly 78% of them seen once, and the ten largest clones take roughly 3.5%. Sequenced sample: peripheral blood. Receptors originate from a man aged 55 to 70 with acute or convalescent COVID-19.

V and J are TRBV7-2 and TRBJ1-2; 10 bases agree with TRBD1. Trimming took 10 bases from V and 5 from J; bases not matched to a gene: 10. Germline V gives CDR1 SGHTA, CDR2 FQGNSA. The CDR3 contains 14 residues. CDR3 in amino acids: CAITPGTGEYGYTF. The CDR3 nucleotides are TGTGCCATCACCCCCGGGACAGGGGAGTATGGCTACACCTTC.

In this sample, this clone turned up once. This chain joins TRBV11-2 and TRBJ2-2; a possible D gene is TRBD1 (6 bases). CDR3 length: 16 amino acids. The V gene lost 5 bases and the J gene lost 3 bases, with 16 bases spanning the gap. Germline loops: CDR1 SGHAT, CDR2 FQNNGV. CDR3 protein: CASSVHRDTYTGELFF. For the CDR3, the DNA is TGTGCCAGCAGCGTACACCGGGACACCTACACCGGGGAGCTGTTTTTT.

The chain is built from TRBV19 and TRBJ1-5; 7 bases are a match to TRBD1. The CDR3 spans 15 residues. V gave up 7 bases and J gave up 4 bases; unmatched junction bases: 10. Looked up from germline, CDR1 is LNHDA and CDR2 is SQIVND (reference sequence). The CDR3 sequence: CASTRSGTANQPQHF. DNA for the CDR3: TGTGCCAGTACCAGATCGGGGACAGCTAATCAGCCCCAGCATTTT.

The chain recombines TRBV5-1 with TRBJ1-2, with D perhaps matching TRBD1 (5 bases). The germline V and J ends were trimmed by 4 bases and 2 bases, with 12 bases remaining between them. The CDR3 extends over 14 amino acids. Germline loops: CDR1 SGHRS, CDR2 YFSETQ. CDR3 loop: CASSARERNYGYTF. DNA for the CDR3: TGCGCCAGCAGCGCCAGGGAACGGAACTATGGCTACACCTTC.

The V call is TRBV10-3, the J call TRBJ2-5; tentative D call: TRBD2 (6 bases). Trimming left V 6 bases short and J 5 bases short, with 16 bases between. The CDR3 runs to 14 residues. Germline CDR1 is ENHRY and CDR2 is SYGVKD. CDR3 sequence: CAISPLGGAETQYF. DNA for the CDR3: TGTGCCATCAGCCCCCTGGGGGGAGCGGAGACCCAGTACTTC.